These 10 T cell receptor beta chains were all obtained from the same sample, sequenced in a study of beta chain features in type 1 diabetes. Study-level findings and limits: People with Type 1 diabetes carried modestly yet significantly shorter TCRB CDR3s in all four CD4+ subsets.

Their target antigens are unknown. The study reverse transcribed the entire isolated RNA, so it sequenced expressed TCRB transcripts. Repertoires were generated with immunoSEQ multiplex PCR, while TCRdb's copy carries only in-frame clones and drops some. This sample has some 370,000 clones; 8.5% to 10% occur once, and the top ten carry around 0.66%. Sequencing used central memory CD4+ T cells from blood. The receptors stem from a man younger than 40 with type 1 diabetes.

In its sample, this clone was seen a few times. The chain recombines TRBV5-1 with TRBJ2-3, with D unclear. The V gene's germline CDR1 is SGHRS and CDR2 YFSETQ. The CDR3 covers 15 residues. V lost 3 bases and J lost 1, with 12 bases in between. The CDR3 bases are TGCGCCAGCAGCTCCTCCTCCGCGGGCACAGATACGCAGTATTTT. Protein sequence: CASSSSSAGTDTQYF.

The sample holds a few counts of this clone. The chain combines TRBV6-1 with TRBJ1-2, with 8 positions matching TRBD1. Trimming cost V 4 bases and J 0 bases; bases outside gene matches: 13. The germline V gene has CDR1 MNHNS and CDR2 SASEGT. CDR3 size: 18 residues. In nucleotides, the CDR3 is TGTGCCAGCAGTGGCCGTAGACAGGGGTCCCAAGCTAACTATGGCTACACCTTC. Protein sequence: CASSGRRQGSQANYGYTF.

V gene TRBV18 combines with J gene TRBJ1-2; TRBD1 aligns across 8 bases. The CDR3 consists of 14 residues. J lost 4 bases, V lost 6 bases, and 7 bases had no gene match. Germline lookup yields CDR1 KGHSH and CDR2 LQKENI. CDR3 residues: CASSQDRDGYGYTF. The CDR3 coding sequence is TGTGCCAGCTCTCAGGACAGGGATGGCTATGGCTACACCTTC.

This clone was seen a handful of times. This chain joins TRBV6-1 and TRBJ2-2; 8 nucleotides align to TRBD2. J lost 6 bases, V lost 3 bases, and 3 bases had no gene match. Germline values: CDR1 MNHNS, CDR2 SASEGT. The CDR3 has 14 amino acids. The CDR3 DNA reads TGTGCCAGCAGTGACCCGGGGGGGGCCGGGGAGCTGTTTTTT. Translating it yields CASSDPGGAGELFF.

The chain joins TRBV5-1 to TRBJ2-5; TRBD2 aligns across 7 bases. V gave up 2 bases and J gave up 0 bases; unmatched junction bases: 7. Per germline, CDR1 SGHRS and CDR2 YFSETQ. The CDR3 consists of 16 residues. The CDR3: CASSFTGTTNQETQYF. CDR3 nucleotide sequence: TGCGCCAGCAGCTTTACCGGGACTACCAACCAAGAGACCCAGTACTTC.

The V call is TRBV6-5, the J call TRBJ1-5; no reliable D call. The germline V gene encodes CDR1 MNHEY and CDR2 SVGAGI. V was pared by 6 bases and J by 0 bases, with 9 bases between. This CDR3 has 14 residues. For the CDR3, the DNA is TGTGCCAGCAGCCTGGGTTATAGCAATCAGCCCCAGCATTTT. It translates to CASSLGYSNQPQHF.

This clone was seen a handful of times. The CDR3 DNA follows: TGTGCCAGCGGGAGGGTCCAAGAGACCCAGTACTTC. Residues: CASGRVQETQYF. The rearrangement uses TRBV2 and TRBJ2-5; TRBD2 matches at 7 bases. The CDR3 has 12 residues. J was trimmed by 1 base and V by 8 bases; bases with no gene match: 1. Germline V gene data show CDR1 as SNHLY and CDR2 as FYNNEI. The full variable domain, in which reference TRBV2 and TRBJ2-5 provide the parts outside the CDR3, is EPEVTQTPSHQVTQMGQEVILRCVPISNHLYFYWYRQILGQKVEFLVSFYNNEISEKSEIFDDQFSVERPDGSNFTLKIRSTKLEDSAMYFCASGRVQETQYFGPGTRLLVL.

This clone was detected only a few times. J is TRBJ1-5 and V is TRBV19; D possibly corresponds to TRBD1 (5 bases). Trimming removed 3 bases at V and 0 bases at J, with 9 bases between. CDR3 size: 15 residues. The V gene's germline CDR1 is LNHDA and CDR2 SQIVND (reference sequence). This CDR3 is CASSMYRNSNQPQHF. The CDR3 DNA reads TGTGCCAGTAGTATGTACAGGAATAGCAATCAGCCCCAGCATTTT. The full variable domain, its missing parts supplied by reference TRBV19 and TRBJ1-5, is DGGITQSPKYLFRKEGQNVTLSCEQNLNHDAMYWYRQDPGQGLRLIYYSQIVNDFQKGDIAEGYSVSREKKESFPLTVTSAQKNPTAFYLCASSMYRNSNQPQHFGDGTRLSIL.

This clone was observed a few times. The chain employs TRBV10-3 and TRBJ2-7; TRBD2 agrees at 9 bases. Germline values: CDR1 ENHRY, CDR2 SYGVKD. V shed 3 bases and J 6 bases; nucleotides not matched to a gene: 6. The CDR3 is 14 residues long. The CDR3 DNA follows: TGTGCCATCAGTGATAGCGGGAGAGGAGTCGAGCAGTACTTC. Protein sequence: CAISDSGRGVEQYF.

As regards this clone: A read error is the likely source, as a far larger clone sits one nucleotide away. V and J are TRBV7-2 and TRBJ2-3; 9 nucleotides match TRBD2. Germline V gives CDR1 SGHTA, CDR2 FQGNSA. This CDR3 contains 16 residues. V trimming: 3 bases; J trimming: 0 bases; junction bases outside the gene matches: 4. CDR3 loop: CASSFNAGGSTDTQYF. CDR3 bases: TGTGCCAGCAGCTTCAACGCGGGAGGGAGCACAGATACGCAGTATTTT.